Listed below are T cell receptor beta chains from one sample, sequenced in a study of blood T cell repertoires in COVID-19. The data were produced by immunoSEQ multiplex PCR, yet TCRdb's version contains in-frame clones alone and is incomplete. The sample consists of about 180,000 clones, approximately 87% of them appearing once. Sequenced: peripheral blood. These TCRs come from a man aged 65 to 79 with active or convalescent COVID-19. Each CDR3 is given with its conserved first and last residue. A D gene is named only where the DNA matches it firmly. Part of the rows lack a size; the others show once, few, many or a class for expanded clones.

j_gene: TRBJ2-2
abundance: NA
len: 21
d_gene: TRBD2
v_gene: TRBV7-3
CDR3nt: TGTGCCAGCAGCTTAACCCCCTGGCGGGAGGGTGACAGGGTGAACACCGGGGAGCTGTTTTTT
CDR3aa: CASSLTPWREGDRVNTGELFF

j_gene: TRBJ2-1
abundance: NA
len: 15
d_gene: TRBD1
v_gene: TRBV28
CDR3nt: TGTGCCAGCAGTCTGAGCTCGACAGGGACGAATGAGCAGTTCTTC
CDR3aa: CASSLSSTGTNEQFF

j_gene: TRBJ2-2
abundance: NA
len: 13
d_gene: NA
v_gene: TRBV5-1
CDR3nt: TGCGCCAGCAGCTTGTTCTCCACCGGGGAGCTGTTTTTT
CDR3aa: CASSLFSTGELFF

j_gene: TRBJ1-4
abundance: NA
len: 15
d_gene: NA
v_gene: TRBV6-2/TRBV6-3
CDR3nt: TGTGCCAGCAGTGACGGAGGGACCATGAGGAAAAAACTGTTTTTT
CDR3aa: CASSDGGTMRKKLFF

j_gene: TRBJ1-1
abundance: NA
len: 13
d_gene: NA
v_gene: TRBV12-3/TRBV12-4
CDR3nt: TGTGCCAGCAGCTACAGGGAGAACACTGAAGCTTTCTTT
CDR3aa: CASSYRENTEAFF

j_gene: TRBJ2-1
abundance: NA
len: 14
d_gene: NA
v_gene: TRBV7-8
CDR3nt: TGTGCCAGCAGCGAGGGCCCTGGGGACAATGAGCAGTTCTTC
CDR3aa: CASSEGPGDNEQFF

j_gene: TRBJ2-3
abundance: NA
len: 13
d_gene: NA
v_gene: TRBV7-2
CDR3nt: TGTGCCAGCAGCTTACCTGTCACAGATACGCAGTATTTT
CDR3aa: CASSLPVTDTQYF

j_gene: TRBJ1-5
abundance: NA
len: 15
d_gene: TRBD1
v_gene: TRBV6-6
CDR3nt: TGTGCCAGCACCTCGGGGGACAGCCTGGAGGGGGCCCAGCATTTT
CDR3aa: CASTSGDSLEGAQHF

j_gene: TRBJ2-7
abundance: NA
len: 14
d_gene: TRBD1
v_gene: TRBV5-4
CDR3nt: TGTGCCAGCAGCCAGCCGTTGACAGGGGTCGAGCAGTACTTC
CDR3aa: CASSQPLTGVEQYF

j_gene: TRBJ1-2
abundance: NA
len: 15
d_gene: NA
v_gene: TRBV6-5
CDR3nt: TGTGCCAGCAGTTACTCAGACGGGAGGGAGTATGGCTACACCTTC
CDR3aa: CASSYSDGREYGYTF

j_gene: TRBJ1-2
abundance: NA
len: 16
d_gene: NA
v_gene: TRBV2
CDR3nt: TGTGCCAGCAGTGTTCGGGACAACCCATCTAACTATGGCTACACCTTC
CDR3aa: CASSVRDNPSNYGYTF

j_gene: TRBJ2-1
abundance: NA
len: 20
d_gene: NA
v_gene: TRBV4-3
CDR3nt: TGCGCCAGCAGCCAAGATCCGGTCCCTCAGGGGTTATCCTCCTACAATGAGCAGTTCTTC
CDR3aa: CASSQDPVPQGLSSYNEQFF

j_gene: TRBJ2-5
abundance: NA
len: 18
d_gene: NA
v_gene: TRBV15
CDR3nt: TGTGCCACCAGCAGAGATTATACAGGTTTGACGCACCAAGAGACCCAGTACTTC
CDR3aa: CATSRDYTGLTHQETQYF

j_gene: TRBJ1-5
abundance: NA
len: 14
d_gene: NA
v_gene: TRBV19
CDR3nt: TGTGCCAGTAGTACGGTCCCTCGGGGTCAGCCCCAGCATTTT
CDR3aa: CASSTVPRGQPQHF

j_gene: TRBJ2-2
abundance: NA
len: 16
d_gene: NA
v_gene: TRBV11-3
CDR3nt: TGTGCCAGCAGCTTAAGTCCGACAGATAACACCGGGGAGCTGTTTTTT
CDR3aa: CASSLSPTDNTGELFF

j_gene: TRBJ1-2
abundance: NA
len: 15
d_gene: NA
v_gene: TRBV19
CDR3nt: TGTGCCAGTAGTATAGCGGAGGGGAAGAGCTATGGCTACACCTTC
CDR3aa: CASSIAEGKSYGYTF

j_gene: TRBJ2-1
abundance: many
len: 13
d_gene: NA
v_gene: TRBV28
CDR3nt: TGTGCCAGCACGTCCCCCACTAGTCTCGAGCAGTTCTTC
CDR3aa: CASTSPTSLEQFF

j_gene: TRBJ2-5
abundance: once
len: 12
d_gene: NA
v_gene: TRBV29-1
CDR3nt: TGCAGCGTTCAACCCACCCCCGGGACCCAGTACTTC
CDR3aa: CSVQPTPGTQYF

j_gene: TRBJ2-2
abundance: NA
len: 15
d_gene: NA
v_gene: TRBV6-2/TRBV6-3
CDR3nt: TGTGCCAGCAGTTTTTGGACTCTACCCCCCGGGGAGCTGTTTTTT
CDR3aa: CASSFWTLPPGELFF

j_gene: TRBJ2-1
abundance: NA
len: 13
d_gene: NA
v_gene: TRBV7-2
CDR3nt: TGTGCCAGCAGCCAGTTAGCGGAATTAGAGCAGTTCTTC
CDR3aa: CASSQLAELEQFF

j_gene: TRBJ1-2
abundance: NA
len: 14
d_gene: NA
v_gene: TRBV6-1
CDR3nt: TGTGCCAGCAGTGAAGCGCGACAAGTCTATGGCTACACCTTC
CDR3aa: CASSEARQVYGYTF

j_gene: TRBJ1-5
abundance: NA
len: 14
d_gene: TRBD1
v_gene: TRBV19
CDR3nt: TGTGCTCCAATCAGGACAGGGGGCAATCAGCCCCAGCATTTT
CDR3aa: CAPIRTGGNQPQHF